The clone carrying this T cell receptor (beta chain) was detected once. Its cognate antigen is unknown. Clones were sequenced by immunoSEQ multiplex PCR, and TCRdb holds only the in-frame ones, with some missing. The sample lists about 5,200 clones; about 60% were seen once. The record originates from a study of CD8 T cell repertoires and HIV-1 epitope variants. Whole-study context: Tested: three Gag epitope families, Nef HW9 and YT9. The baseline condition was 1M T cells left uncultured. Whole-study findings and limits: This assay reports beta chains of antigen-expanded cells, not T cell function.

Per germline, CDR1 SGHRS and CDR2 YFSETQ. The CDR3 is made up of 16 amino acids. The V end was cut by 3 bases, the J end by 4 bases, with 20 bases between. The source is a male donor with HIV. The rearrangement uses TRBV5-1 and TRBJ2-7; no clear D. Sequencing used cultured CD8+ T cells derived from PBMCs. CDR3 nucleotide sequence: TGCGCCAGCAGCTCGGATTTACGGACCTTTACTTACGAGCAGTACTTC. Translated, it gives CASSSDLRTFTYEQYF.